These T cell receptor beta chains were read from a single sample in a study of cytomegalovirus exposure and HLA in healthy donors. The protocol was immunoSEQ multiplex PCR, while the TCRdb copy is restricted to in-frame clones and leaves out a portion. Seen here are approximately 130,000 clones, over 8.5% observed once, and the top ten hold approximately 6.6%. The specimen was PBMCs. The source of these receptors is a woman aged 40 to 55 in good health and CMV-seropositive. The CDR3 runs from the conserved cysteine through the conserved F or W. D genes are given only for firm matches. Rows give clone size only sometimes, using once, few, many, or a class for an expanded clone.

V	J	size	D	CDR3	DNA
TRBV10-3	TRBJ1-1	few	-	CAIREPPMNTEAFF	TGTGCCATCCGAGAGCCGCCCATGAACACTGAAGCTTTCTTT
TRBV7-8	TRBJ1-1	-	-	CASTFDTGGRYTEAFF	TGTGCCAGCACCTTTGACACAGGAGGGAGGTACACTGAAGCTTTCTTT
TRBV5-1	TRBJ1-1	-	TRBD1	CASSIGTGAGGGEAFF	TGCGCCAGCAGCATCGGGACAGGGGCCGGTGGAGGTGAAGCTTTCTTT
TRBV27	TRBJ2-5	few	-	CASSKLGALAETQYF	TGTGCCAGCAGCAAGCTAGGGGCTCTTGCGGAGACCCAGTACTTC
TRBV5-6	TRBJ1-5	-	TRBD1	CASSLTGTGSQPQHF	TGTGCCAGCAGCTTAACCGGGACAGGGAGTCAGCCCCAGCATTTT
TRBV5-4	TRBJ2-1	-	TRBD1	CASRGTGPYNEQFF	TGTGCCAGCAGAGGGACAGGGCCTTACAATGAGCAGTTCTTC
TRBV19	TRBJ1-2	few	TRBD1	CASSMMEGAVYGYTF	TGTGCCAGTAGTATGATGGAGGGGGCGGTCTATGGCTACACCTTC
TRBV2	TRBJ1-1	few	TRBD1	CASSTDRPNTEAFF	TGTGCCAGCAGTACGGACAGGCCGAACACTGAAGCTTTCTTT
TRBV18	TRBJ1-1	few	TRBD1	CASSPGTGGSGAFF	TGTGCCAGCTCACCCGGGACAGGGGGATCAGGGGCTTTCTTT
TRBV2	TRBJ1-3	-	-	CASSHRVGNTIYF	TGTGCCAGCAGCCACAGGGTCGGGAACACCATATATTTT
TRBV9	TRBJ1-1	few	-	CASSVVAEHTEAFF	TGTGCCAGCAGCGTAGTGGCAGAACACACTGAAGCTTTCTTT
TRBV29-1	TRBJ2-7	few	-	CSVVPARVERTYEQYF	TGCAGCGTTGTGCCAGCTCGTGTCGAGCGGACCTACGAGCAGTACTTC
TRBV27	TRBJ2-2	-	TRBD1	CASSSPGTEHEAGELFF	TGTGCCAGCAGTTCACCGGGGACAGAGCATGAGGCCGGGGAGCTGTTTTTT
TRBV6-1	TRBJ1-6	few	-	CASSENPRGQNSPLHF	TGTGCCAGCAGTGAGAATCCTCGGGGTCAAAATTCACCCCTCCACTTT
TRBV18	TRBJ1-5	few	TRBD1	CASSPTGGLNQPQHF	TGTGCCAGCTCACCGACAGGGGGCCTCAATCAGCCCCAGCATTTT
TRBV6-1	TRBJ2-5	-	TRBD1	CASAGPRGETQYF	TGTGCCAGCGCGGGCCCCAGGGGGGAGACCCAGTACTTC
TRBV27	TRBJ1-6	-	TRBD1	CASKDRGYSPLPF	TGTGCCAGCAAAGACAGGGGTTATTCACCCCTCCCCTTT
TRBV5-1	TRBJ2-3	few	-	CASSWADSDTDTQYF	TGCGCCAGCAGCTGGGCCGACAGCGACACAGATACGCAGTATTTT
TRBV5-1	TRBJ1-1	-	-	CASSLGTDQHTEAFF	TGCGCCAGCAGCTTGGGGACAGACCAACACACTGAAGCTTTCTTT
TRBV7-8	TRBJ2-2	few	-	CASRVGGLYTGELFF	TGTGCCAGCAGAGTTGGGGGGTTGTACACCGGGGAGCTGTTTTTT
TRBV7-9	TRBJ2-3	once	TRBD1	CASSDSGTATDTQYF	TGTGCCAGCAGCGATTCCGGGACAGCGACAGATACGCAGTATTTT
TRBV18	TRBJ2-7	-	-	CASSPDIGFEQYF	TGTGCCAGCTCACCTGATATCGGGTTCGAGCAGTACTTC
TRBV4-2	TRBJ2-2	-	TRBD1	CASSARGGDGGQGGGELFF	TGTGCCAGCAGCGCCAGGGGGGGGGACGGGGGACAGGGTGGCGGGGAGCTGTTTTTT
TRBV7-8	TRBJ1-4	-	TRBD1	CASSLGTGPSRGEKLFF	TGTGCCAGCAGCTTAGGGACAGGGCCATCACGCGGAGAAAAACTGTTTTTT
TRBV10-3	TRBJ2-1	-	TRBD2	CAIRKESGGTLWYNEQFF	TGTGCCATCAGAAAGGAAAGCGGGGGGACGCTTTGGTACAATGAGCAGTTCTTC
TRBV15	TRBJ2-7	few	TRBD2	CATSRDVLAGRPDEQYF	TGTGCCACCAGCAGAGACGTCTTAGCGGGGCGTCCCGACGAGCAGTACTTC
TRBV2	TRBJ2-5	few	-	CASGPTGIPQETQYF	TGTGCCAGCGGTCCAACAGGGATTCCCCAAGAGACCCAGTACTTC
TRBV29-1	TRBJ1-2	few	TRBD1	CSVGSGQINYGYTF	TGCAGCGTAGGCTCGGGACAGATTAACTATGGCTACACCTTC
TRBV25-1	TRBJ1-1	few	-	CASSPGGGLITEAFF	TGTGCCAGCAGCCCAGGAGGAGGATTGATCACTGAAGCTTTCTTT
TRBV18	TRBJ1-2	-	-	CASSPPVQSFYGYTF	TGTGCCAGCTCACCACCGGTGCAGTCCTTCTATGGCTACACCTTC
TRBV7-9	TRBJ1-1	-	-	CASSLARVAEAFF	TGTGCCAGCAGCTTAGCGAGGGTGGCTGAAGCTTTCTTT
TRBV7-9	TRBJ1-1	-	TRBD1	CASSLPTGRNTEAFF	TGTGCCAGCAGCTTACCGACAGGGCGTAACACTGAAGCTTTCTTT
TRBV12-5	TRBJ1-5	few	-	CASGLVTGGSNQPQHF	TGTGCTAGTGGTTTGGTAACGGGGGGTAGCAATCAGCCCCAGCATTTT
TRBV5-1	TRBJ2-1	-	TRBD1	CASIEGATYNEQFF	TGCGCCAGCATAGAGGGGGCAACCTACAATGAGCAGTTCTTC
TRBV6-1	TRBJ1-5	few	-	CASSEAGGEQPQHF	TGTGCCAGCAGTGAAGCCGGCGGGGAACAGCCCCAGCATTTT
TRBV7-3	TRBJ2-2	-	TRBD2	CASSQGLAGATGELFF	TGTGCCAGCAGCCAGGGACTAGCGGGGGCCACCGGGGAGCTGTTTTTT
TRBV9	TRBJ2-2	few	TRBD2	CASSVSRGGQDTGELFF	TGTGCCAGCAGCGTTTCGCGGGGGGGCCAGGACACCGGGGAGCTGTTTTTT
TRBV18	TRBJ2-3	few	TRBD2	CASSPPRAGGRTDTQYF	TGTGCCAGCTCACCACCGCGGGCGGGGGGGCGCACAGATACGCAGTATTTT
TRBV9	TRBJ1-6	-	-	CASSVAGDNSPLHF	TGTGCCAGCAGCGTAGCAGGGGACAATTCACCCCTCCACTTT
TRBV21-1	TRBJ2-5	-	-	CASSPLQRGLETQYF	TGTGCCAGCAGCCCCCTCCAGCGGGGGTTAGAGACCCAGTACTTC
TRBV7-2	TRBJ2-2	few	TRBD1	CASSLYYRGDGELFF	TGTGCCAGCAGCTTATACTACAGGGGTGACGGGGAGCTGTTTTTT
TRBV18	TRBJ2-2	-	-	CASSTRRSPGELFF	TGTGCCAGCTCCACGAGGAGATCCCCCGGGGAGCTGTTTTTT
TRBV5-1	TRBJ2-7	-	TRBD2	CASSSGRAYEQYF	TGCGCCAGCAGCAGCGGGAGGGCCTACGAGCAGTACTTC
TRBV30	TRBJ2-5	-	TRBD1	CAWSTGQGVQETQYF	TGTGCCTGGAGTACCGGACAGGGAGTCCAAGAGACCCAGTACTTC
TRBV6-1	TRBJ1-5	-	-	CASSEPQGTANQPQHF	TGTGCCAGCAGTGAACCCCAGGGGACGGCTAATCAGCCCCAGCATTTT
TRBV27	TRBJ1-5	few	-	CASSLRGARYSNQPQHF	TGTGCCAGCAGTTTACGGGGTGCCCGATATAGCAATCAGCCCCAGCATTTT
TRBV30	TRBJ1-2	few	-	CAWSGDRKYGYTF	TGTGCCTGGAGTGGCGACAGGAAATATGGCTACACCTTC
TRBV9	TRBJ2-2	-	-	CASSVDGGLQYGELFF	TGTGCCAGCAGCGTAGACGGGGGTCTCCAGTACGGGGAGCTGTTTTTT
TRBV18	TRBJ1-1	-	TRBD1	CASSQGQGTTEAFF	TGTGCCAGCTCACAGGGACAGGGTACGACTGAAGCTTTCTTT
TRBV4-1	TRBJ2-3	few	-	CASRRTEGTDTQYF	TGCGCCAGCAGGAGGACAGAGGGCACAGATACGCAGTATTTT
TRBV14	TRBJ2-1	-	-	CASDQIQGVEQFF	TGTGCCAGCGACCAAATACAGGGAGTGGAGCAGTTCTTC
TRBV7-8	TRBJ2-1	-	TRBD1	CASSLAVGQGDYNEQFF	TGTGCCAGCAGCTTAGCGGTAGGGCAGGGGGACTACAATGAGCAGTTCTTC
TRBV6-1	TRBJ2-7	-	TRBD1	CATQGQATYEQYF	TGTGCCACCCAGGGACAGGCTACCTACGAGCAGTACTTC
TRBV4-1	TRBJ1-1	few	-	CASSQGRVGEGTEAFF	TGCGCCAGCAGCCAAGGCCGGGTAGGGGAAGGCACTGAAGCTTTCTTT
TRBV7-6	TRBJ2-5	few	-	CASSLGWAKQETQYF	TGTGCCAGCAGTTTAGGGTGGGCGAAACAAGAGACCCAGTACTTC
TRBV6-1	TRBJ1-1	-	-	CASSRTATDPLVF	TGTGCCAGCAGTCGGACAGCGACAGACCCCTTAGTTTTT
TRBV6-4	TRBJ2-2	-	TRBD1	CASRRTGGDTGELFF	TGTGCCAGCAGGAGGACAGGGGGGGACACCGGGGAGCTGTTTTTT
TRBV30	TRBJ1-1	few	TRBD1	CAWSTGGLKAFF	TGTGCCTGGTCGACAGGGGGGTTAAAAGCTTTCTTT